This entry lists 23 T cell receptor beta chains sequenced from one sample in a study of shared T cell receptors in the human thymus. TCRdb's copy holds only in-frame clones and misses some; the assay was immunoSEQ multiplex PCR. This sample has 700,000 to 750,000 clones, with 80% to 90% found just once. These same data were also listed under a study on human thymus T cells.

Sequenced input: thymocytes. Receptor source: a girl less than two years old with a congenital heart defect.

The chain uses TRBV7-6 and TRBJ1-1; maybe TRBD1 (5 bases). The V and J ends lost 1 base and 4 bases respectively, with 16 bases between them. The CDR3 consists of 16 residues. Germline lookup yields CDR1 SGHVS and CDR2 FNYEAQ. The DNA for the CDR3 is TGTGCCAGCAGCTTAGAAGGGGCCCGGGCTGGCACTGAAGCTTTCTTT. Translating gives CASSLEGARAGTEAFF.

This clone occurred a few times. CDR3 nucleotide sequence: TGTGCCAGCAGATCCGGACAGCCCCAAGAGACCCAGTACTTC. Protein product: CASRSGQPQETQYF. V usage is TRBV6-1 and J usage is TRBJ2-5, with D possibly being TRBD1 (6 bases). Germline V gives CDR1 MNHNS, CDR2 SASEGT. Trimming pared 6 bases from V and 1 base from J, leaving 12 bases between. CDR3 length: 14 residues.

As regards this clone: Other DNA sequences in this sample translate to the same CDR3. This chain connects TRBV6-1 to TRBJ1-6; the match to TRBD1 covers 8 bases. The CDR3 has 18 amino acids. V shed 1 base and J 0 bases; nucleotides not matched to a gene: 5. Germline CDR1 reads MNHNS; CDR2 reads SASEGT. The chain's CDR3 is CASSEDRDRSSYNSPLHF. CDR3 coding DNA: TGTGCCAGCAGTGAAGACCGGGACAGGAGCTCCTATAATTCACCCCTCCACTTT.

The rearrangement links TRBV18 to TRBJ1-2, with D possibly TRBD1 on 5 matching bases. The CDR3 totals 14 residues. The germline V gene encodes CDR1 KGHSH and CDR2 LQKENI. V was clipped by 10 bases and J by 8 bases, with 23 bases between them. The CDR3 sequence: CATRRGGEGRGYTF. CDR3 nucleotide sequence: TGTGCCACCCGTCGGGGAGGCGAGGGGAGAGGCTACACCTTC.

The J gene is TRBJ1-2, the V gene TRBV30; D ambiguous. CDR1 GTSNPN and CDR2 SVGIG come from the germline V gene (reference sequence). V was cut by 2 bases and J by 7 bases, with 17 bases left in between. There are 14 residues in the CDR3. The CDR3 region is CAWSFPGLGGGYTF. The CDR3 DNA reads TGTGCCTGGAGTTTCCCCGGACTTGGAGGTGGCTACACCTTC. The entire variable domain, with the rest obtained from reference TRBV30 and TRBJ1-2, is as follows: SQTIHQWPATLVQPVGSPLSLECTVEGTSNPNLYWYRQAAGRGLQLLFYSVGIGQISSEVPQNLSASRPQDRQFILSSKKLLLSDSGFYLCAWSFPGLGGGYTFGSGTRLTVV.

This chain uses TRBV2 with TRBJ2-1; 9 bases fit TRBD1. The V and J ends lost 5 bases and 7 bases, in that order; junction bases with no gene match: 12. This CDR3 contains 16 residues. Per the germline V gene, CDR1 is SNHLY and CDR2 is FYNNEI. CDR3 DNA: TGTGCCAGCAGTCCCCCACAGGGGGCCAGAGCGAATGAGCAGTTCTTC. Translating gives CASSPPQGARANEQFF.

This chain joins TRBV18 and TRBJ1-1; 8 bases map to TRBD1. Germline CDR1 reads KGHSH; CDR2 reads LQKENI. CDR3 length: 12 residues. V gave up 3 bases and J gave up 9 bases; unmatched junction bases: 3. The CDR3 here is CASSPGQGKAFF. Here the CDR3 DNA reads TGTGCCAGCTCACCCGGACAGGGAAAAGCTTTCTTT. The full variable domain, completed using reference TRBV18 and TRBJ1-1, is NAGVMQNPRHLVRRRGQEARLRCSPMKGHSHVYWYRQLPEEGLKFMVYLQKENIIDESGMPKERFSAEFPKEGPSILRIQQVVRGDSAAYFCASSPGQGKAFFGQGTRLTVV.

V is TRBV6-5 and J is TRBJ2-7; 8 bases match TRBD1. The CDR3 loop spans 15 amino acids. V shed 4 bases and J 2 bases; nucleotides not matched to a gene: 7. Germline CDR1 is MNHEY and CDR2 is SVGAGI. The DNA of the CDR3 is TGTGCCAGCAGTTCCGCGACAGGGGTCCCCTACGAGCAGTACTTC. Translation gives CASSSATGVPYEQYF.

The chain has TRBV6-1 and TRBJ1-2; D uncertain. Germline CDR1 MNHNS, CDR2 SASEGT. V dropped 7 bases and J dropped 2 bases, with 8 bases sitting between them. The CDR3 is 12 amino acids. CDR3 nucleotide sequence: TGTGCCAGCAATGCCGGGAACTATGGCTACACCTTC. It is translated as CASNAGNYGYTF.

The gene calls are TRBV27 and TRBJ1-1, with D unresolved. CDR1 is MNHEY and CDR2 is SMNVEV in the germline V gene (reference sequence). Between the trimmed V and J ends, which lost 2 bases and 3 bases, there was a span of 13 bases. This CDR3 is built from 15 residues. The CDR3 reads CASSLKAPGDTEAFF. The CDR3 region has the DNA TGTGCCAGCAGTTTAAAAGCGCCCGGGGACACTGAAGCTTTCTTT.

The CDR3 spells CASRATGEMVQETQYF. The CDR3, as DNA: TGTGCCAGTAGAGCCACCGGGGAGATGGTTCAAGAGACCCAGTACTTC. The genes are TRBV19 and TRBJ2-5; maybe TRBD2 (5 bases). The V end was cut by 6 bases, the J end by 2 bases, with 19 bases between. Germline values: CDR1 LNHDA, CDR2 SQIVND (reference sequence). This CDR3 contains 16 residues.

The CDR3 loop is CASSLALVLDRAADTQYF. The CDR3 DNA follows: TGTGCCAGCAGCTTAGCGTTGGTTTTAGACAGGGCGGCAGATACGCAGTATTTT. The chain combines TRBV11-2 with TRBJ2-3, with 7 bases matching TRBD1. V dropped 1 base and J dropped 4; count of bases not matched to a gene: 14. This CDR3 comprises 18 residues. Germline V lookup: CDR1 SGHAT, CDR2 FQNNGV. Based on the CDR3 plus reference TRBV11-2 and TRBJ2-3, the full variable domain is EAGVAQSPRYKIIEKRQSVAFWCNPISGHATLYWYQQILGQGPKLLIQFQNNGVVDDSQLPKDRFSAERLKGVDSTLKIQPAKLEDSAVYLCASSLALVLDRAADTQYFGPGTRLTVL.

The chain uses TRBV30 and TRBJ1-3; D may be TRBD1 (5 bases). V shed 1 base and J shed 4 bases, with 11 bases lying between them. This CDR3 region has 14 residues. The germline V gene encodes CDR1 GTSNPN and CDR2 SVGIG (reference sequence). CDR3 protein: CAWSDDSTGNTIYF. Written as DNA, the CDR3 is TGTGCCTGGAGTGATGACAGTACGGGAAACACCATATATTTT.

The chain uses TRBV6-5 and TRBJ2-7; D is unresolved. The V end lost 2 bases, the J end lost 5 bases, and 13 bases lay between the germline ends. Germline V gene lookup returns CDR1 MNHEY and CDR2 SVGAGI. This CDR3 is 14 amino acids long. CDR3 loop: CASSYVQEGHEQYF. The CDR3 DNA is TGTGCCAGCAGTTACGTGCAGGAAGGTCACGAGCAGTACTTC.

The V and J genes are TRBV30 and TRBJ1-1; perhaps TRBD1 as D (5 bases). The germline gives CDR1 GTSNPN, CDR2 SVGIG (reference sequence). CDR3 size: 12 residues. V dropped 6 bases and J dropped 6 bases, with 14 bases sitting between them. The CDR3 loop reads CACFFGGAEAFF. In DNA, the CDR3 is TGTGCCTGTTTTTTTGGGGGGGCTGAAGCTTTCTTT.

The chain employs TRBV27 and TRBJ2-1, with 8 bases matching TRBD2. The CDR3 spans 17 residues. With V trimmed by 7 bases and J by 6 bases, 17 bases remained unmatched. CDR1 is MNHEY, CDR2 SMNVEV, per germline (reference sequence). CDR3 loop: CASTPLRGGSLSNEQFF. For the CDR3, the DNA is TGTGCCAGCACCCCTCTTCGGGGGGGCTCCCTTTCCAATGAGCAGTTCTTC.

The chain carries TRBV5-1 and TRBJ1-1, with 7 bases identical to TRBD1. This CDR3 contains 13 residues. The germline V gene has CDR1 SGHRS and CDR2 YFSETQ. The trim removed 5 bases at V and 5 bases at J, leaving 6 bases unmatched. CDR3 loop: CASREQGRTEAFF. CDR3 DNA: TGCGCCAGCAGGGAACAGGGGAGAACTGAAGCTTTCTTT.

This chain connects TRBV27 to TRBJ1-1, with 10 bases lining up with TRBD1. The ends lost 7 bases at V and 3 bases at J; junction bases unmatched: 17. The CDR3 sequence is 18 residues long. The germline V gene encodes CDR1 MNHEY and CDR2 SMNVEV (reference sequence). The CDR3 region is CASTLKPGTGALDTEAFF. CDR3 DNA sequence: TGTGCCAGCACTCTAAAACCGGGGACAGGGGCACTCGACACTGAAGCTTTCTTT.

The J gene is TRBJ2-7, the V gene TRBV7-9, with TRBD1 identical over 9 bases. V shed 5 bases and J 3 bases; nucleotides not matched to a gene: 8. The germline V gene encodes CDR1 SEHNR and CDR2 FQNEAQ (reference sequence). The length of the CDR3 is 15 residues. CDR3 sequence (DNA): TGTGCCAGCAGCCTCCTGGGACAGGGAGACTACGAGCAGTACTTC. This codes for CASSLLGQGDYEQYF.

The chain recombines TRBV10-1 with TRBJ1-1, with a weak D call TRBD1 (5 bases). The CDR3 runs to 15 residues. The V end lost 2 bases, the J end lost 0 bases, and 10 bases lay between the germline ends. Germline CDR1 WNHNN, CDR2 SYGVQD (reference sequence). CDR3: CASSEGAAMNTEAFF. The CDR3, as DNA: TGCGCCAGCAGTGAGGGGGCAGCTATGAACACTGAAGCTTTCTTT.

Only a few counts were recorded for this clone. The rearrangement uses TRBV6-5 and TRBJ1-2, with D possibly matching TRBD1 (6 bases). V lost 2 bases and J lost 6, with 16 bases in between. This CDR3 spans 15 amino acids. Per the germline V gene, CDR1 is MNHEY and CDR2 is SVGAGI. This CDR3 is CASSYANSDSNGYTF. As DNA, the CDR3 is TGTGCCAGCAGTTACGCCAATTCGGACAGTAATGGCTACACCTTC.

The V call is TRBV18, the J call TRBJ2-2; maybe TRBD2 (5 bases). This CDR3 has 15 residues. CDR1 and CDR2 from the germline V gene are KGHSH and LQKENI. The germline V and J ends were trimmed by 1 base and 4 bases, with 10 bases remaining between them. CDR3 amino acids: CASSPLAKTTGELFF. In nucleotides, the CDR3 is TGTGCCAGCTCACCACTAGCGAAAACCACCGGGGAGCTGTTTTTT.

The V call is TRBV7-1, the J call TRBJ2-1, with 11 bases identical to TRBD2. TRBV7-1 has ORF status, its function being uncertain. The V and J ends lost 3 bases and 6 bases, in that order; junction bases with no gene match: 31. The CDR3 spans 24 residues. As DNA, the CDR3 is TGTGCCAGCAGCTCGCACCCAGAAAGGGCGGGGGTAGCGGGGGGGCGAAGAATAACCAATGAGCAGTTCTTC. It encodes CASSSHPERAGVAGGRRITNEQFF.